The 7 T cell receptor beta chains reported below all come from one sample, sequenced in a study of T cells in Graves' hyperthyroidism and ophthalmopathy (dated by TCRdb to the late 2010s). Library creation used multiplex PCR. The data were produced on an Illumina HiSeq 2000. The TCR beta CDR3 regions were amplified from RNA transcripts. The TCR CDR3 was subjected to a first round of RT-PCR using the HTBI primer set and the Qiagen OneStep RT-PCR kit. The public reads were reanalyzed by TCRdb: fastp trimming at Q25, MiXCR alignment, in-frame beta chains only. Under each unique CDR3 protein, matching rows form one entry showing the most common genes and DNA. This sample holds hundreds of thousands of distinct CDR3 sequences; 11% to 15% were observed only once. Roughly 10% of the sample is held by the ten biggest clonotypes. Sequenced material: blood. All receptors derive from a woman aged 18-29 years with Graves' hyperthyroidism.

This clonotype appeared many times. This chain joins TRBV11-2 and TRBJ2-5, with a tentative D call TRBD2 (7 bases). This CDR3 is 15 amino acids long. Trimming removed 6 bases from V and 4 bases from J, with 18 bases in between. Germline CDR1 is SGHAT and CDR2 is FQNNGV. The CDR3 loop is CASSLLRGGRETQYF. Written as DNA, the CDR3 is TGTGCCAGCAGTCTGCTCAGGGGAGGGCGAGAGACCCAGTACTTC.

A few counts support this clonotype. The DNA of the CDR3 is TGCGCCAGCAGCCAACCGACAGCCACCTACGAGCAGTACTTC. It translates to CASSQPTATYEQYF. The rearrangement links TRBV4-1 to TRBJ2-7; tentatively, D is TRBD1 (5 bases). The V and J ends lost 2 bases and 2 bases respectively, with 10 bases between them. The CDR3 covers 14 residues. Germline CDR1 MGHRA, CDR2 YSYEKL.

In its sample, this clonotype was seen a few times. The chain uses TRBV24-1 and TRBJ2-1; D remains unclear. From germline, CDR1 is KGHDR and CDR2 SFDVKD. This CDR3 is built from 15 residues. V was clipped by 4 bases and J by 4 bases, with 13 bases between them. This chain's CDR3 is CATSDPRGLYNEQFF. CDR3 coding DNA: TGTGCCACCAGTGACCCCCGAGGCCTTTACAATGAGCAGTTCTTC.

In its sample, this clonotype was seen a few times. This chain connects TRBV3-1 to TRBJ2-5; the match to TRBD2 covers 7 bases. CDR1 LGHDT and CDR2 YNNKEL come from the germline V gene (reference sequence). V shed 1 base and J 3 bases; nucleotides not matched to a gene: 2. The CDR3 extends over 14 amino acids. The CDR3 here is CASSQGGGEETQYF. The CDR3 nucleotides read TGTGCCAGCAGCCAAGGGGGAGGGGAAGAGACCCAGTACTTC.

This clonotype occurred many times. V is TRBV2 and J is TRBJ2-1, with D maybe TRBD1 (6 bases). Germline V gene sequence: CDR1 SNHLY, CDR2 FYNNEI. This CDR3 region has 13 residues. Trimming removed 7 bases from V and 7 bases from J, with 14 bases in between. The CDR3 region is CASKARGWNEQFF. In nucleotides, the CDR3 is TGTGCCAGCAAGGCTAGGGGGTGGAATGAGCAGTTCTTC.

This clonotype was detected many times. In DNA form, the CDR3 reads TGTGCCAGCAGTTACCGATCAGGGGGCGCGGGTTACAATGAGCAGTTCTTC. This gives the protein CASSYRSGGAGYNEQFF. This rearrangement joins TRBV6-6 to TRBJ2-1, with 8 bases that match TRBD1. CDR1 MNHNY and CDR2 SVGAGI come from the germline V gene (reference sequence). The CDR3 runs to 17 residues. V shed 2 bases and J 4 bases; nucleotides not matched to a gene: 10.

This clonotype was observed a handful of times. V usage is TRBV20-1 and J usage is TRBJ2-1; a weak D match, TRBD1 (6 bases). V was cut by 5 bases and J by 0 bases, with 17 bases left in between. The CDR3 runs to 16 residues. Germline V gives CDR1 DFQATT, CDR2 SNEGSKA (reference sequence). Here the CDR3 reads CSAQPRGGSSYNEQFF. In nucleotides, the CDR3 is TGCAGTGCTCAACCCAGGGGTGGAAGCTCCTACAATGAGCAGTTCTTC.